This T cell receptor beta chain appears in the sequencing data of a study of blood T cell repertoires in COVID-19. Overall study context: Donors in the United States, Italy and Spain gave samples during acute or convalescent COVID-19. Sample material is recorded as cDNA or gDNA derived from T cells, B-cell-depleted T cells, or PBMCs.

This clone appeared once. The V and J ends lost 7 bases and 1 base, in that order; junction bases with no gene match: 9. CDR1 and CDR2 from the germline V gene are SNHLY and FYNNEI. CDR3 length: 15 residues. Per the original methods: From reference gene primer amplification, estimates of nucleated cell counts were derived. This table comes from immunoSEQ multiplex PCR, and its TCRdb copy is limited to in-frame clones, with some not included. Clone size and V and J calls were adopted from that table, with D and trimming inferred from the DNA. The sample includes about 150,000 clones, around 89% of them seen just once.

Sequencing input: peripheral blood. This clonotype was obtained from a man aged 55 to 70 with active or convalescent COVID-19. The rearrangement uses TRBV2 and TRBJ2-7, with 8 bases matching TRBD2. The CDR3 DNA is TGTGCCAGCACCCAAGGCCGGGGGGGGTCCTACGAGCAGTACTTC. It translates to CASTQGRGGSYEQYF.